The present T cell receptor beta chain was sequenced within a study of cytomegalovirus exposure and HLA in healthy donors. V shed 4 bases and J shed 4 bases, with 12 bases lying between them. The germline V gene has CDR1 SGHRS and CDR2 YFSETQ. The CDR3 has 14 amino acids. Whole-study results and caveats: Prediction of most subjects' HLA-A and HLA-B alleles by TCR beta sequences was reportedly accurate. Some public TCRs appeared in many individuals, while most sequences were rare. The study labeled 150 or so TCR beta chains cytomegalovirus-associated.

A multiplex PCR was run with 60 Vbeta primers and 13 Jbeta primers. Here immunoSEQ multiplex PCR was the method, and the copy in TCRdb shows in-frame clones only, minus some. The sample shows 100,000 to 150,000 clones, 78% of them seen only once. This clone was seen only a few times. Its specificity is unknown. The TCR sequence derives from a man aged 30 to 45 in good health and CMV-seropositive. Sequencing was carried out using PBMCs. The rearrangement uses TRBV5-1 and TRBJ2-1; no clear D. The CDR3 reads CASSEDTGYNEQFF. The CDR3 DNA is TGCGCCAGCAGCGAAGACACTGGATACAATGAGCAGTTCTTC. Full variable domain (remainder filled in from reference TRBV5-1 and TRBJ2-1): KAGVTQTPRYLIKTRGQQVTLSCSPISGHRSVSWYQQTPGQGLQFLFEYFSETQRNKGNFPGRFSGRQFSNSRSEMNVSTLELGDSALYLCASSEDTGYNEQFFGPGTRLTVL.